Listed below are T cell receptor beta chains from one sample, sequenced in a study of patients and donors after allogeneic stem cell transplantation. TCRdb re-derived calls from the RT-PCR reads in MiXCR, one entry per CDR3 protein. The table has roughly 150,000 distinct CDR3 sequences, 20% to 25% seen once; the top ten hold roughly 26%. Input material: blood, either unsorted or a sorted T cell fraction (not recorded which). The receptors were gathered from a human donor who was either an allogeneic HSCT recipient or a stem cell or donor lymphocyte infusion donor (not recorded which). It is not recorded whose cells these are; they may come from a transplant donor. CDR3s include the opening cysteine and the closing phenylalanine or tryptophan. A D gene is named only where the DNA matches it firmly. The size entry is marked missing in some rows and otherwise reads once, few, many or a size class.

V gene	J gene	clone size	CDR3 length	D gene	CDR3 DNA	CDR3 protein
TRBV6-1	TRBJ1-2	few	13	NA	TGTGCCAGCAGTGAAGCTTGGGGCGTGGGCTACACCTTC	CASSEAWGVGYTF
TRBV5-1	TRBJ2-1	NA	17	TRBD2	TGCGCCAGCAGCTCGCGGACTAGCGGGAGGGCATATAATGAGCAGTTCTTC	CASSSRTSGRAYNEQFF
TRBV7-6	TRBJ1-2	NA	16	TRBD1	TGTGCCAGCAGCTTAAACACAGGGGTGCCTAACTATGGCTACACCTTC	CASSLNTGVPNYGYTF
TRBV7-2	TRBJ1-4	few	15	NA	TGTGCCAGCAGCTTAGTTCGGGTCCCTAATGAAAAACTGTTTTTT	CASSLVRVPNEKLFF
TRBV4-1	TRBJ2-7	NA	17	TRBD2	TGCGCCAGCAGCCAAGCCCCGGGGGGATCGCCGATCTACGAGCAGTACTTC	CASSQAPGGSPIYEQYF
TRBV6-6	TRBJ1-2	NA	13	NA	TGTGCCAGCAGTTACTCGGGCGACTATGGCTACACCTTC	CASSYSGDYGYTF
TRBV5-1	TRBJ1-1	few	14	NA	TGCGCCAGCAGCTTGGCCTTAGGGTTAACTGAAGCTTTCTTT	CASSLALGLTEAFF
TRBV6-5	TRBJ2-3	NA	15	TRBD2	TGTGCCAGCATCCCACGTGGGGGGGACGCAGATACGCAGTATTTT	CASIPRGGDADTQYF
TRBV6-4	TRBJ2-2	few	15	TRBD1	TGTGCCAGCAGACGGGACAGGGGGAGAACCGGGGAGCTGTTTTTT	CASRRDRGRTGELFF
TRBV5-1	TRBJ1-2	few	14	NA	TGCGCCAGCAGCTTGAGCCATGAGAACTATGGCTACACCTTC	CASSLSHENYGYTF
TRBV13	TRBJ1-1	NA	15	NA	TGTGCCAGCAGCTTATTTTACAGCATGAACACTGAAGCTTTCTTT	CASSLFYSMNTEAFF
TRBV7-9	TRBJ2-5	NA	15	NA	TGTGCCAGCAGCTTAGCCTGGACAGACCAAGAGACCCAGTACTTC	CASSLAWTDQETQYF
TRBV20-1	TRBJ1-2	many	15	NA	TGCAGTGCTAATTCCGGGACTTCGGTGGACTATGGCTACACCTTC	CSANSGTSVDYGYTF
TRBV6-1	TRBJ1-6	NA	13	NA	TGTGCCACCCCGACAGGAAAGAATTCACCCCTCCACTTT	CATPTGKNSPLHF
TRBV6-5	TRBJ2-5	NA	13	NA	TGTGCCAGCAGTTACGCTAGCTGGGAGACCCAGTACTTC	CASSYASWETQYF
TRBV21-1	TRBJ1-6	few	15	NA	TGTGCCAGCAGCACCCGGGGACAGCGCTGTTCACCCCTCCACTTT	CASSTRGQRCSPLHF
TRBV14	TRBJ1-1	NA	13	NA	TGTGCCAGCAGCCACGGCGGAGTAACTGAAGCTTTCTTT	CASSHGGVTEAFF
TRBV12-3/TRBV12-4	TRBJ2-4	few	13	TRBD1	TGTGCCAGCAAACAGGGGGCCGGGAACATTCAGTACTTC	CASKQGAGNIQYF
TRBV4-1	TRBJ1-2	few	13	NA	TGCGCCAGCAGCCAGCGGGTGGACTATGGCTACACCTTC	CASSQRVDYGYTF
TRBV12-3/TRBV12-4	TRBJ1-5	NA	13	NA	TGTGCCAGCAGTTCACAGGGCGACCAGCCCCAGCATTTT	CASSSQGDQPQHF
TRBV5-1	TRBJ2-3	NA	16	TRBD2	TGCGCCAGCAGCCCGGCCTTAGCGGGAGGGACAGATACGCAGTATTTT	CASSPALAGGTDTQYF
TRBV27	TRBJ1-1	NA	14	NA	TGTGCCAGCAGTTTATTAGGAGGGGGCACTGAAGCTTTCTTT	CASSLLGGGTEAFF
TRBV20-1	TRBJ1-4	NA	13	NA	TGCAGTGCTAGATGGGGCCTAGGTGAAAAACTGTTTTTT	CSARWGLGEKLFF
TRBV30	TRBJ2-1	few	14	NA	TGTGCCTGGAGTATGGCGTCCCCCTACAATGAGCAGTTCTTC	CAWSMASPYNEQFF
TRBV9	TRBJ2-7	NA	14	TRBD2	TGTGCCAGCAGCGTAGATCTGGGAGGGGTCGAGCAGTACTTC	CASSVDLGGVEQYF
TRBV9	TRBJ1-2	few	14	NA	TGTGCCAGCAGCGTTGGCAGGGGAGAACATGGCTACACCTTC	CASSVGRGEHGYTF
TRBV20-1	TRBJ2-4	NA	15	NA	TGCAGTGCTAGAAAACAGGGGAGGGCCAAAAACATTCAGTACTTC	CSARKQGRAKNIQYF
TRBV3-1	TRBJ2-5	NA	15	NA	TGTGCCAGCAGCCAAGATACGGTCCTCCAAGAGACCCAGTACTTC	CASSQDTVLQETQYF
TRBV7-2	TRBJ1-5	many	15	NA	TGTGCCAGCAGCTTAGGGGGTACCGACAATCAGCCCCAGCATTTT	CASSLGGTDNQPQHF
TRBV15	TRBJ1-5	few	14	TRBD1	TGTGCCACCACCCCGAACAGGGGTGCGCAGCCCCAGCATTTT	CATTPNRGAQPQHF
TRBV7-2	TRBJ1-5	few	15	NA	TGTGCCAGCAGTTCGACAGCGTCCCTCAATCAGCCCCAGCATTTT	CASSSTASLNQPQHF
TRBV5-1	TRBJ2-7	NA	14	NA	TGCGCCAGCAGAACCGGGACGGATTCCTACGAGCAGTACTTC	CASRTGTDSYEQYF
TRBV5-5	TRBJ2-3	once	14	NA	TGTGCCAGCAGCAAAGGACGGTTAACCGATACGCAGTATTTT	CASSKGRLTDTQYF
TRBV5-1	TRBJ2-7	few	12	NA	TGCGCCAGCGGGCCGGGGTTGGAGGAGCAGTACTTC	CASGPGLEEQYF
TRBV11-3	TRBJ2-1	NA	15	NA	TGTGCCAGCAGCTTCAGGGGGGAGGTCTACAATGAGCAGTTCTTC	CASSFRGEVYNEQFF
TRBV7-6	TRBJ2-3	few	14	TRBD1	TGTGCCAGCAGCTGGCGACAGGGGAGAGATACGCAGTATTTT	CASSWRQGRDTQYF
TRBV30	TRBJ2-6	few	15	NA	TGTGCCTGGAGCACTAAGGACTCTGGGGCCAACGTCCTGACTTTC	CAWSTKDSGANVLTF
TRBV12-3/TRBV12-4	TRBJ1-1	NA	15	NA	TGTGCCAGCAATCCTTACGGGGGCGCCTATACTGAAGCTTTCTTT	CASNPYGGAYTEAFF
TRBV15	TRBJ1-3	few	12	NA	TGTGCCACCAGCCTGCCAGCAAACACCATATATTTT	CATSLPANTIYF
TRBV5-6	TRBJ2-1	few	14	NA	TGTGCCAGCAGCTTGTTTGAGAGATACAATGAGCAGTTCTTC	CASSLFERYNEQFF